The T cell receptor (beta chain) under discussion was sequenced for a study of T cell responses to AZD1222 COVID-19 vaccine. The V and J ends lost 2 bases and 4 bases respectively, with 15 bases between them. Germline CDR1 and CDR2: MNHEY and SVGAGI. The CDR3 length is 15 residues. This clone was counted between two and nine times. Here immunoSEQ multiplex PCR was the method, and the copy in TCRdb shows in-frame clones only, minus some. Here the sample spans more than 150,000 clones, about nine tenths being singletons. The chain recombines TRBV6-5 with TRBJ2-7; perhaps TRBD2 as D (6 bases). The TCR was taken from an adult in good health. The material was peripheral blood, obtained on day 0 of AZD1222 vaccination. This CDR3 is CASSYGAGSKYEQYF. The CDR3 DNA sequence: TGTGCCAGCAGTTACGGAGCGGGCTCCAAATACGAGCAGTACTTC.